This T cell receptor beta chain was identified in a study of T cells in localized non-small cell lung cancer. Sequencing was performed with immunoSEQ multiplex PCR; in TCRdb, only in-frame clones are kept and a portion is missing. The table lists around 50,000 clones, 80% to 90% of them singletons. The CDR3 is 18 amino acids. CDR1 is SGHRS and CDR2 is YFSETQ in the germline V gene. Trimming cost V 1 base and J 2 bases, with 20 bases left between them. The sequenced sample was peripheral blood, obtained before any cancer treatment. The rearrangement uses TRBV5-1 and TRBJ2-3, with D possibly called TRBD1 or TRBD2 (5 bases each). This sequence originates from a woman aged 35 to 69 with stage I lung adenocarcinoma. The chain's CDR3 is CASSLHEGRIPLTDTQYF. Here the CDR3 DNA reads TGCGCCAGCAGCTTGCATGAGGGACGGATTCCGCTCACAGATACGCAGTATTTT.